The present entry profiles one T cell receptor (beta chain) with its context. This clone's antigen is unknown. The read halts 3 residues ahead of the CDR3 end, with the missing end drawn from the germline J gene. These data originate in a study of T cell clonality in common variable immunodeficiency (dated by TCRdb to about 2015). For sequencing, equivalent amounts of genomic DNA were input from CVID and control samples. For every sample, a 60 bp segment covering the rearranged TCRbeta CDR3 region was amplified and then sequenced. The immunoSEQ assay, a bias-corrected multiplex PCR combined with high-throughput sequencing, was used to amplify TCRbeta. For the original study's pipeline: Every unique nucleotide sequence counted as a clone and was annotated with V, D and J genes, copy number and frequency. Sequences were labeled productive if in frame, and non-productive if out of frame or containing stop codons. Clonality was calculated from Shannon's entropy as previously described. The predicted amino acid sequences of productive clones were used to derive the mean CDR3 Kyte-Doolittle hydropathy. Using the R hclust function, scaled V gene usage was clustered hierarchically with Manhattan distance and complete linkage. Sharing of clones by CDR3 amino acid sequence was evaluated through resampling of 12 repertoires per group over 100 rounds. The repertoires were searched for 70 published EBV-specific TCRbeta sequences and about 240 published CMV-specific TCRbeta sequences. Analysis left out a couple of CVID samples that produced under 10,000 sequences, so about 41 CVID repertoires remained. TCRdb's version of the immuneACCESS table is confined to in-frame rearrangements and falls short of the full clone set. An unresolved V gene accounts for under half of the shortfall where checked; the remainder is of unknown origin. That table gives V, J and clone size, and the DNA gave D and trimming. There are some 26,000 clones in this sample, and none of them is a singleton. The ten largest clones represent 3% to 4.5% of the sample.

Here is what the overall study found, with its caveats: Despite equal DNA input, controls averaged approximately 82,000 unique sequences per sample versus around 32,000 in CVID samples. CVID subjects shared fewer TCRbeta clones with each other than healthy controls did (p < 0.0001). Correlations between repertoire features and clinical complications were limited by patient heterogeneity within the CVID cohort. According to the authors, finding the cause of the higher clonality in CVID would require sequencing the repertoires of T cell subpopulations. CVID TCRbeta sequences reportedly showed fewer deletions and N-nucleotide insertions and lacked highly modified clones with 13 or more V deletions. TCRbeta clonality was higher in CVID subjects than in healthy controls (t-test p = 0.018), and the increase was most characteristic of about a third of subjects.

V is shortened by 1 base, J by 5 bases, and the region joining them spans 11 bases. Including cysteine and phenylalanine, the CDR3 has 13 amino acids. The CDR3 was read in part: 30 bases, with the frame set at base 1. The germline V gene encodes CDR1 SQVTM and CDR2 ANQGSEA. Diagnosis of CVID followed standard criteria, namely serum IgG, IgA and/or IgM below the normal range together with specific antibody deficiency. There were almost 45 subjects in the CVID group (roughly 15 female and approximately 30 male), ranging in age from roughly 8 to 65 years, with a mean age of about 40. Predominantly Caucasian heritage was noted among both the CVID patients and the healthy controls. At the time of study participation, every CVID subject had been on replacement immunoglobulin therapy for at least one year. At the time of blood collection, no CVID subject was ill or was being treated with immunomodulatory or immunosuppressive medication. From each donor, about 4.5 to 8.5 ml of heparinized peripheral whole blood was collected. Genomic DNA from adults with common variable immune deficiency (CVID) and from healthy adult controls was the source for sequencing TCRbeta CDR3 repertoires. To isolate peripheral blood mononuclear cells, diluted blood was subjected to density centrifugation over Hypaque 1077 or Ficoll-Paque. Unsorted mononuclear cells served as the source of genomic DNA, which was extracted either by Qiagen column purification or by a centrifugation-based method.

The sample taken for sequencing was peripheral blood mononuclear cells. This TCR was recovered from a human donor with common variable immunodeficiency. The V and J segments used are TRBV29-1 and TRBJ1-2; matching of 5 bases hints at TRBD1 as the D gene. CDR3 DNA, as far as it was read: TGCAGCGTTGAAGGGCAGGGTTGGTATGGC. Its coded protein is CSVEGQGWYG. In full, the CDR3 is CSVEGQGWYGYTF.